Below, 25 T cell receptor beta chains from the same sample are listed, as sequenced in a study of blood T cell repertoires in COVID-19. Measured with immunoSEQ multiplex PCR; TCRdb has only the in-frame clones, and not every one. The sample consists of 35,000 to 50,000 clones, roughly 87% of them appearing once. Material: peripheral blood. These receptors were taken from a woman aged 60-75 years with acute or convalescent COVID-19.

This clone was counted a few times. The chain links TRBV11-2 to TRBJ2-2; D is unresolved. Per the germline V gene, CDR1 is SGHAT and CDR2 is FQNNGV. The CDR3 spans 13 residues. V was clipped by 8 bases and J by 3 bases, with 10 bases between them. CDR3 sequence reads: CASFGLDTGELFF. The CDR3, as DNA: TGTGCCAGCTTCGGGTTGGACACCGGGGAGCTGTTTTTT. Filled out from reference TRBV11-2 and TRBJ2-2, the complete variable domain reads EAGVAQSPRYKIIEKRQSVAFWCNPISGHATLYWYQQILGQGPKLLIQFQNNGVVDDSQLPKDRFSAERLKGVDSTLKIQPAKLEDSAVYLCASFGLDTGELFFGEGSRLTVL.

For this clone: Within the sample, other DNA sequences also encode this same CDR3. CDR3: CASSPQQGGNTEAFF. In nucleotides, the CDR3 is TGTGCCAGCTCACCACAGCAGGGCGGGAACACTGAAGCTTTCTTT. The chain couples TRBV18 to TRBJ1-1, with a possible D match to TRBD1 (5 bases). V lost 1 base, J lost 1 base, and 10 bases lay in between. Germline-derived CDR1 and CDR2 are KGHSH and LQKENI. This CDR3 contains 15 residues.

This clone came up once. The genes are TRBV7-8 and TRBJ1-4, with D tentatively TRBD1 (6 bases). The CDR3 has 16 residues. The V and J ends lost 4 bases and 2 bases respectively, with 14 bases between them. CDR1 is SGHVS, CDR2 FQNEAQ, per germline. CDR3 DNA sequence: TGTGCCAGCAGCTCCGTGAGACAGGCGACTAATGAAAAACTGTTTTTT. Translating gives CASSSVRQATNEKLFF.

Within the sample, this clone is medium-sized (0.01 to 0.1%). The chain joins TRBV5-1 to TRBJ2-7; D possibly corresponds to TRBD2 (6 bases). Trimming shortened V by 2 bases and J by 5 bases, and 11 bases separated the two germline ends. Germline CDR1 reads SGHRS; CDR2 reads YFSETQ. This CDR3 spans 13 amino acids. Here the CDR3 DNA reads TGCGCCAGCAGCTTTGGGCGGGGAAACGAGCAGTACTTC. Translated, it gives CASSFGRGNEQYF. Drawing the rest from reference TRBV5-1 and TRBJ2-7, the complete variable domain is KAGVTQTPRYLIKTRGQQVTLSCSPISGHRSVSWYQQTPGQGLQFLFEYFSETQRNKGNFPGRFSGRQFSNSRSEMNVSTLELGDSALYLCASSFGRGNEQYFGPGTRLTVT.

This chain joins TRBV5-4 and TRBJ2-7, with 11 bases matching TRBD2. This CDR3 region has 15 residues. Germline lookup yields CDR1 SGHNT and CDR2 YYREEE (reference sequence). V lost 4 bases, J lost 3 bases, and 6 bases stayed unmatched. CDR3 bases: TGTGCCAGCAGCGGGGCTAGCGGGGGGCACTACGAGCAGTACTTC. It yields the protein CASSGASGGHYEQYF.

The genes are TRBV6-2 or TRBV6-3 and TRBJ1-5, with TRBD1 as a possible D gene (6 bases). The CDR3 has 13 amino acids. Germline V gene lookup returns CDR1 MNHEY and CDR2 SVGEGT. The germline V and J ends were trimmed by 5 bases and 5 bases, with 10 bases remaining between them. CDR3 residues: CASSGDTDQPQHF. CDR3 bases: TGTGCCAGCAGTGGGGACACAGATCAGCCCCAGCATTTT.

The chain uses TRBV2 and TRBJ2-3; tentatively, D is TRBD2 (6 bases). V was shortened by 0 bases and J by 6 bases, with 7 bases between the two germline ends. The CDR3 totals 13 residues. Germline lookup yields CDR1 SNHLY and CDR2 FYNNEI. This CDR3 is CASSEAGGDTQYF. CDR3 coding DNA: TGTGCCAGCAGTGAAGCGGGAGGCGATACGCAGTATTTT.

In its sample, this clone was seen once. This rearrangement joins TRBV5-1 to TRBJ2-3; 7 bases line up with TRBD1. The CDR3 length is 15 residues. Germline CDR1 SGHRS, CDR2 YFSETQ. The J segment lost 1 base and the V segment lost 7 bases, leaving 9 bases of the junction unmatched. The DNA of the CDR3 is TGCGCCAGCGCACGACAGGGTCGGGGCACAGATACGCAGTATTTT. It yields the protein CASARQGRGTDTQYF.

V gene TRBV14 combines with J gene TRBJ2-5; 7 bases agree with TRBD2. The CDR3 runs 17 residues. V shed 0 bases, J shed 1 base, and the junction held 8 bases outside the gene matches. The germline gives CDR1 SGHDN, CDR2 FVKESK. The CDR3 loop reads CASSQDAPGGFQETQYF. CDR3 sequence (DNA): TGTGCCAGCAGCCAAGATGCCCCCGGGGGGTTCCAAGAGACCCAGTACTTC.

This clone was recorded once. V usage is TRBV14 and J usage is TRBJ2-1; the D gene is possibly TRBD2 (6 bases). V lost 4 bases, J lost 4 bases, and 8 bases lay in between. The germline CDR1 and CDR2 sequences are SGHDN and FVKESK. CDR3 length: 13 amino acids. The CDR3 coding sequence is TGTGCCAGCAGCCCCGGGGGTTACAATGAGCAGTTCTTC. This translates into CASSPGGYNEQFF.

This clone appeared once. V gene TRBV6-5 combines with J gene TRBJ1-1; D is uncertain. V lost 6 bases, J lost 1 base, and 9 bases lay in between. The CDR3 spans 13 residues. In germline, CDR1 is MNHEY, CDR2 SVGAGI. The CDR3 is CASRVSQNTEAFF. As DNA, the CDR3 is TGTGCCAGCAGGGTGTCACAGAACACTGAAGCTTTCTTT.

The chain combines TRBV5-1 with TRBJ2-5; TRBD2 agrees at 9 bases. The length of the CDR3 is 15 residues. Germline V gene lookup returns CDR1 SGHRS and CDR2 YFSETQ. The V gene end was trimmed by 5 bases and the J gene end by 5 bases; junction bases not matched to a gene: 10. The CDR3 DNA sequence: TGCGCCAGCAGAGAACAGGCGGGGGGGCAGGAGACCCAGTACTTC. Protein: CASREQAGGQETQYF.

The chain combines TRBV19 with TRBJ1-1; maybe TRBD1 (6 bases). Germline V lookup: CDR1 LNHDA, CDR2 SQIVND (reference sequence). The CDR3 contains 12 residues. The V and J ends lost 6 bases and 11 bases respectively, with 16 bases between them. Here the CDR3 reads CASSTSGAMAFF. The CDR3 nucleotides read TGTGCCAGTAGCACCTCAGGGGCCATGGCTTTCTTT.

The chain joins TRBV3-1 (or the pseudogene TRBV3-2) to TRBJ1-3, with a tentative D call TRBD1 (5 bases). In germline, CDR1 is LGHDT, CDR2 YNNKEL (reference sequence). V lost 5 bases and J 2 bases, leaving 16 bases between the germline ends. CDR3 length equals 16 residues. CDR3 nucleotide sequence: TGTGCCAGCAGCTCAAGGGGCGTTGGGGCTGGAAACACCATATATTTT. It translates to CASSSRGVGAGNTIYF.

The chain combines TRBV29-1 with TRBJ2-7, with D perhaps matching TRBD1 (6 bases). The CDR3 is 13 amino acids. CDR1 is SQVTM and CDR2 is ANQGSEA in the germline V gene. V lost 4 bases and J lost 5, with 15 bases in between. The CDR3 coding sequence is TGCAGCGTTGGGGTGACAGGAGATAACGAGCAGTACTTC. The encoded protein is CSVGVTGDNEQYF.

This rearrangement joins TRBV6-5 to TRBJ2-7, with a weak D call TRBD1 (7 bases). Trimming shortened V by 8 bases and J by 4 bases, and 18 bases separated the two germline ends. This CDR3 spans 14 amino acids. Germline CDR1 is MNHEY and CDR2 is SVGAGI. CDR3 amino acids: CASHTQGGEYEQYF. The CDR3 DNA sequence: TGTGCCAGCCATACCCAGGGGGGCGAGTACGAGCAGTACTTC.

The chain carries TRBV6-5 and TRBJ2-3; D is uncertain. The CDR3 loop spans 12 amino acids. Germline CDR1 is MNHEY and CDR2 is SVGAGI. V lost 10 bases, J lost 2 bases, and 10 bases lay in between. The CDR3 DNA follows: TGTGCCACCCTACCCGCCACAGATACGCAGTATTTT. The encoded protein is CATLPATDTQYF.

The chain couples TRBV21-1 to TRBJ1-1; the DNA was not used to check the table's D call, TRBD1. TRBV21-1 is reported as a pseudogene. CDR3 length: 16 amino acids. This CDR3 reads CASSKAADRAGTEAFF. As DNA, the CDR3 is TGTGCCAGCAGCAAAGCGGCAGACAGGGCGGGCACTGAAGCTTTCTTT.

The rearrangement uses TRBV25-1 and TRBJ1-5, with 7 bases matching TRBD1. The CDR3 has 13 residues. Germline V gives CDR1 MGHDK, CDR2 SYGVNS. J gave up 4 bases and V 8 bases, and 5 bases lay outside the gene matches. CDR3 sequence reads: CASAPQGNQPQHF. The CDR3 DNA reads TGTGCCAGCGCCCCACAGGGGAATCAGCCCCAGCATTTT.

This clone was counted only a few times. The chain employs TRBV6-2 or TRBV6-3 and TRBJ2-4; tentatively, D is TRBD2 (5 bases). V was pared by 5 bases and J by 8 bases, with 13 bases between. The CDR3 length is 13 residues. Per the germline V gene, CDR1 is MNHEY and CDR2 is SVGEGT. CDR3 bases: TGTGCCAGCAGTAACGACGGGAATGACATTCAGTACTTC. Amino acids: CASSNDGNDIQYF.

CDR3 residues: CASSSLAGGRVGELFF. The CDR3 DNA reads as TGTGCCAGCAGTTCCCTAGCGGGGGGGCGAGTCGGGGAGCTGTTTTTT. This chain links TRBV11-2 with TRBJ2-2, with 12 bases lining up with TRBD2. V was pared by 6 bases and J by 7 bases, with 9 bases of the junction left unmatched. Germline CDR1 and CDR2: SGHAT and FQNNGV. The CDR3 length is 16 residues.

The chain recombines TRBV9 with TRBJ2-2, with unresolved D. There are 12 residues in the CDR3. Per the germline V gene, CDR1 is SGDLS and CDR2 is YYNGEE. V was trimmed by 4 bases and J by 2 bases, leaving 3 bases between them. CDR3 sequence: CASSPNTGELFF. DNA for the CDR3: TGTGCCAGCAGCCCAAACACCGGGGAGCTGTTTTTT.

The chain couples TRBV11-2 to TRBJ2-5, with TRBD1 identical over 8 bases. The CDR3 is 16 amino acids. V shed 2 bases, J shed 1 base, and the junction held 6 bases outside the gene matches. From germline, CDR1 is SGHAT and CDR2 FQNNGV. The CDR3 sequence is CASSLWVGQGQETQYF. The DNA for the CDR3 is TGTGCCAGCAGCTTATGGGTAGGACAGGGCCAAGAGACCCAGTACTTC.

This clone was picked up many times. CDR3 residues: CAWAGQENSPLHF. CDR3 sequence (DNA): TGTGCCTGGGCTGGACAGGAAAATTCACCCCTCCACTTT. The V gene is TRBV30, the J gene TRBJ1-6, with 7 nucleotides matching TRBD1. The CDR3 consists of 13 residues. Germline-derived CDR1 and CDR2 are GTSNPN and SVGIG (reference sequence). The junction had 5 bases not matched to a gene; V was cut back by 5 bases and J by 7 bases.

V is TRBV30 and J is TRBJ1-4, with TRBD1 as a possible D gene (6 bases). Germline-derived CDR1 and CDR2 are GTSNPN and SVGIG (reference sequence). The CDR3 is 13 residues long. V lost 8 bases, J lost 7 bases, and 17 bases lay in between. CDR3 amino acids: CALSAGAREKLFF. The CDR3 DNA sequence: TGTGCCCTGTCGGCGGGGGCGCGTGAAAAACTGTTTTTT.